Listed here are 27 T cell receptor beta chains from one sample, sequenced in a study of CD8+ T cells in alopecia areata (dated by TCRdb to 2017 to 2018). The treatment or condition tag for this specimen amounts to: oral pan-JAK inhibitor, 5-10 mg twice daily. Libraries were built with the immunoSEQ multiplex PCR assay. RNA was extracted from all samples and reverse transcribed into cDNA, which served as template for TCR sequencing. Entries here come from immuneACCESS through TCRdb and include only in-frame sequences with V and J called. Some clones fail to appear in such tables; in the studies checked, an unresolved V gene covers under half of the shortfall, and the cause of the remainder is unknown. The sample records about 270,000 clones, 60% of which are singletons. The ten top clones hold around 0.92% of the sample. Sequences were derived from CD4+ T cells sorted from blood, sampled around week 54, from a patient treated with tofacitinib. These receptors all stem from a human donor with alopecia areata.

V and J are TRBV27 and TRBJ1-2; D might be TRBD1 (6 bases). The CDR3 has 13 amino acids. The germline gives CDR1 MNHEY, CDR2 SMNVEV (reference sequence). Between the trimmed V and J ends, which lost 5 bases and 4 bases, there was a span of 11 bases. The CDR3 nucleotides are TGTGCCAGCAGTCAAACAGGGTTCTATGGCTACACCTTC. As protein: CASSQTGFYGYTF.

The count of this clone is one. The CDR3 protein is CASSRGYEQYF. For the CDR3, the DNA is TGCGCCAGCAGTCGAGGCTACGAGCAGTACTTC. This chain joins TRBV4-1 and TRBJ2-7; D unresolved. The germline V gene has CDR1 MGHRA and CDR2 YSYEKL. The CDR3 loop spans 11 amino acids. Trimming stripped 6 bases from V and 3 bases from J, with 6 bases between.

This clone was seen a few times. V usage is TRBV7-2 and J usage is TRBJ2-2; 7 bases fit TRBD2. The CDR3 contains 15 residues. Per germline, CDR1 SGHTA and CDR2 FQGNSA. Trimming took 5 bases from V and 4 from J; bases not matched to a gene: 7. DNA for the CDR3: TGTGCCAGCAGCCCCCGCCGGGGGGTCACCGGGGAGCTGTTTTTT. Amino acids: CASSPRRGVTGELFF.

V and J are TRBV7-2 and TRBJ2-3; D ambiguous. The germline gives CDR1 SGHTA, CDR2 FQGNSA. V lost 1 base and J 2 bases, leaving 10 bases between the germline ends. CDR3 length: 15 residues. This CDR3 is CASSLEASFTDTQYF. CDR3 DNA: TGTGCCAGCAGCTTAGAGGCGAGTTTCACAGATACGCAGTATTTT.

This clone occurred a few times. CDR3 sequence (DNA): TGCGCCAGCAGAAAACCAGGGGACACTGAAGCTTTCTTT. Translating it yields CASRKPGDTEAFF. The J gene is TRBJ1-1, the V gene TRBV23-1; D is perhaps TRBD1 (6 bases). TRBV23-1 is filed as an ORF, its function uncertain. This CDR3 contains 13 residues. Deletions cut 6 bases from V and 3 bases from J, with 11 bases between.

This clone was seen a few times. The chain employs TRBV6-1 and TRBJ1-6; no definite D call. The CDR3 totals 11 residues. V was trimmed by 6 bases and J by 9 bases, leaving 6 bases between them. Germline values: CDR1 MNHNS, CDR2 SASEGT. The CDR3: CASRLLSPLHF. The CDR3, as DNA: TGTGCCAGCAGGCTGCTTTCACCCCTCCACTTT.

This chain connects TRBV15 to TRBJ1-4; no clear D gene. CDR3 length: 14 amino acids. Trimming stripped 0 bases from V and 7 bases from J, with 9 bases between. The germline V gene encodes CDR1 LNHNV and CDR2 YYDKDF (reference sequence). The CDR3 spells CATSRDTTGEKLFF. CDR3 coding DNA: TGTGCCACCAGCAGAGATACGACTGGTGAAAAACTGTTTTTT.

V gene TRBV5-4 combines with J gene TRBJ2-7, with TRBD1 matching 9 bases. Germline CDR1 reads SGHNT; CDR2 reads YYREEE (reference sequence). This CDR3 has 14 residues. V lost 4 bases, J lost 3 bases, and 5 bases stayed unmatched. The CDR3 nucleotides read TGTGCCAGCAGCCCCGGGACAGGGAACTACGAGCAGTACTTC. Translated, it gives CASSPGTGNYEQYF.

The chain uses TRBV27 and TRBJ1-2; no clear D. From germline, CDR1 is MNHEY and CDR2 SMNVEV (reference sequence). The ends were cut back, 6 bases at V and 5 bases at J, with 16 bases in the middle. This CDR3 comprises 14 residues. The CDR3 region has the DNA TGTGCCAGCAGGGGGTTCGGGGAGGATTATGGCTACACCTTC. The encoded protein is CASRGFGEDYGYTF.

The chain links TRBV20-1 to TRBJ1-2, with TRBD1 as a possible D gene (5 bases). The germline V gene encodes CDR1 DFQATT and CDR2 SNEGSKA (reference sequence). The CDR3 is 10 residues long. Trimming cost V 6 bases and J 5 bases, with 7 bases left between them. The CDR3 nucleotides are TGCAGTGCGCCAGGGTATGGCTACACCTTC. This codes for CSAPGYGYTF.

As DNA, the CDR3 is TGTGCCAGCAGCCGCTACCCCGGTTTCTCGAACACCGGGGAGCTGTTTTTT. Translating gives CASSRYPGFSNTGELFF. The V and J genes are TRBV11-3 and TRBJ2-2, with D unresolved. This CDR3 is 17 amino acids long. Germline V CDR1 and CDR2: SGHNT, YENEEA. Trimming shortened V by 5 bases and J by 0 bases, and 16 bases separated the two germline ends.

V is TRBV2 and J is TRBJ2-5; the match to TRBD1 covers 12 bases. The CDR3 sequence is 15 residues long. Germline V gives CDR1 SNHLY, CDR2 FYNNEI. With 6 bases clipped from V and 3 bases from J, the junction kept 5 bases outside the gene matches. This CDR3 is CASRAGTGGEETQYF. The DNA of the CDR3 is TGTGCCAGCAGGGCCGGGACAGGGGGCGAAGAGACCCAGTACTTC.

The gene calls are TRBV14 and TRBJ1-1, with D possibly being TRBD1 (5 bases). The CDR3 has 15 amino acids. V lost 4 bases and J lost 4, with 16 bases in between. The germline V gene encodes CDR1 SGHDN and CDR2 FVKESK. This CDR3 reads CASSPRLGVGTEAFF. The CDR3 region has the DNA TGTGCCAGCAGCCCGAGGTTAGGGGTGGGCACTGAAGCTTTCTTT.

The chain links TRBV29-1 to TRBJ2-3, with D uncertain. The CDR3 totals 11 residues. Germline values: CDR1 SQVTM, CDR2 ANQGSEA. V lost 7 bases and J 0 bases, leaving 5 bases between the germline ends. This chain's CDR3 is CSDTSTDTQYF. As DNA, the CDR3 is TGCAGCGACACCAGCACAGATACGCAGTATTTT.

This rearrangement joins TRBV6-1 to TRBJ2-4; 8 positions match TRBD1. CDR1 is MNHNS, CDR2 SASEGT, per germline. This CDR3 region has 12 residues. The junction had 4 bases not matched to a gene; V was cut back by 6 bases and J by 9 bases. CDR3 in DNA: TGTGCCAGCAGCGGACAGGGCGGCATTCAGTACTTC. Translation gives CASSGQGGIQYF.

In regard to this clone: Mismatch with germline at one junction end may stem from a read error. This rearrangement joins TRBV7-7 to TRBJ2-3; D is tentatively TRBD1 or TRBD2 (5 bases each). Germline CDR1 SSHAT, CDR2 FNYEAQ (reference sequence). This CDR3 spans 13 amino acids. DNA for the CDR3: TGTGCTAGCAGCGCGAGGGGAACAGATACGCAGTATTTT. This encodes CASSARGTDTQYF.

The chain uses TRBV10-3 and TRBJ2-5; D tentatively reads TRBD1 or TRBD2 (5 bases each). CDR3 length: 12 amino acids. V shed 4 bases and J shed 5 bases, with 8 bases lying between them. CDR1 is ENHRY and CDR2 is SYGVKD in the germline V gene. CDR3 DNA sequence: TGTGCCATCAGTGCCGAGGGGGAGACCCAGTACTTC. It translates to CAISAEGETQYF.

The chain carries TRBV2 and TRBJ2-1; perhaps TRBD2 as D (6 bases). Germline assignment: CDR1 SNHLY and CDR2 FYNNEI. Trimming removed 6 bases at V and 7 bases at J, with 10 bases between. CDR3 length: 12 amino acids. Written as DNA, the CDR3 is TGTGCCAGCAGGCGACTAGTGAATGAGCAGTTCTTC. Protein: CASRRLVNEQFF.

This chain joins TRBV5-1 and TRBJ1-2; D remains unclear. The germline CDR1 and CDR2 sequences are SGHRS and YFSETQ. Trimming stripped 3 bases from V and 5 bases from J, with 14 bases between. The CDR3 consists of 14 residues. The CDR3 bases are TGCGCCAGCAGCTACTGGACGGAAGAATATGGCTACACCTTC. It codes for CASSYWTEEYGYTF.

The chain links TRBV30 to TRBJ2-2; 7 bases match TRBD1. CDR3 size: 15 residues. Germline V gives CDR1 GTSNPN, CDR2 SVGIG (reference sequence). V shed 5 bases, J shed 8 bases, and the junction held 14 bases outside the gene matches. As DNA, the CDR3 is TGTGCCTGGGGGACAGCCGATACCTTGGGTGGGGAGCTGTTTTTT. As protein: CAWGTADTLGGELFF.

J is TRBJ2-7 and V is TRBV7-2, with 8 bases fitting TRBD2. V was clipped by 2 bases and J by 5 bases; unmatched bases: 8. Germline V CDR1 and CDR2: SGHTA, FQGNSA. This CDR3 comprises 15 residues. The DNA for the CDR3 is TGTGCCAGCAGCTTAAGCCTAGCGGGTTCTCACGAGCAGTACTTC. It codes for CASSLSLAGSHEQYF.

The rearrangement joins TRBV18 to TRBJ2-1; D not resolved. The CDR3 covers 15 residues. Germline CDR1 and CDR2: KGHSH and LQKENI. V gave up 0 bases and J gave up 9 bases, with 15 bases separating them. The CDR3 region is CASSPPVIEWGEQFF. The CDR3 nucleotides are TGTGCCAGCTCACCACCGGTGATAGAATGGGGTGAGCAGTTCTTC.

This chain connects TRBV5-1 to TRBJ2-2; perhaps TRBD2 as D (7 bases). V was clipped by 4 bases and J by 6 bases, with 22 bases between them. In germline, CDR1 is SGHRS, CDR2 YFSETQ. The length of the CDR3 is 17 residues. Here the CDR3 DNA reads TGCGCCAGCAGCCCGACTGGCGGGGGCGCTGGGGCCGGGGAGCTGTTTTTT. This sequence encodes CASSPTGGGAGAGELFF.

The rearrangement links TRBV20-1 to TRBJ2-7; no definite D call. The ends were cut back, 5 bases at V and 7 bases at J, with 12 bases in the middle. The CDR3 runs 11 residues. Germline lookup yields CDR1 DFQATT and CDR2 SNEGSKA (reference sequence). The CDR3 coding sequence is TGCAGTGCTTCGGGTCCATGGGAGCAGTACTTC. It specifies CSASGPWEQYF.

The chain combines TRBV7-2 with TRBJ1-6, with 8 positions matching TRBD1. The CDR3 extends over 15 amino acids. Germline trimming cut 1 base from V and 7 bases from J; bases unmatched to any gene: 3. Germline V gene lookup returns CDR1 SGHTA and CDR2 FQGNSA. For the CDR3, the DNA is TGTGCCAGCAGCTTAGTTTGGACAGGGAATTCACCCCTCCACTTT. Protein: CASSLVWTGNSPLHF.

Worth noting for this clone: At one of its ends the junction is not consistent with the germline gene, which may arise from a read error. Other DNA sequences within the sample encode an identical CDR3. The chain is built from TRBV4-1 and TRBJ1-6; the D is unclear. Germline V gene sequence: CDR1 MGHRA, CDR2 YSYEKL. This CDR3 has 14 amino acids. CDR3 loop: CASSQGDGGSPLHF. The CDR3 coding sequence is TGTGCCAGCAGCCAAGGCGACGGTGGGTCACCCCTCCACTTT.

The chain employs TRBV20-1 and TRBJ2-1; maybe TRBD2 (6 bases). This CDR3 comprises 11 residues. With 7 bases removed from V and 4 bases from J, the gap between germline ends came to 8 bases. Germline V gene lookup returns CDR1 DFQATT and CDR2 SNEGSKA (reference sequence). CDR3 coding DNA: TGCAGTGGGGACTTATACAATGAGCAGTTCTTC. This translates into CSGDLYNEQFF.